This T cell receptor beta chain was recovered during a study of graft-versus-host responses after intestinal transplantation. The researchers put roughly 200,000 CFSE-labeled responder cells into plates with roughly 200,000 irradiated, violet-dye-labeled stimulator cells. Sorting was performed after the reaction on proliferating CFSE-low CD3+CD4+ and CD3+CD8+ responders. This clone came up a few times. The J segment lost 4 bases and the V segment lost 8 bases, leaving 23 bases of the junction unmatched. The CDR3 is made up of 19 amino acids. Germline CDR1 and CDR2: SEHNR and FQNEAQ (reference sequence). Study outcomes and limitations: Some GvH clones were seen earlier in gut or blood, suggesting intestinal origin.

Profiled with immunoSEQ multiplex PCR; TCRdb holds only in-frame clones, not every one. The data show around 13,000 clones, around 30% seen once. The specimen comprised alloreactive CD8+ T cells from a mixed lymphocyte reaction culture, sampled before intestinal transplant. As to subset: CFSE-low proliferating T cells sorted from approximately six-day pre-transplant mixed lymphocyte reaction (GvH or HvG direction). The clonotype was recovered from a human patient who received an intestinal transplant. V usage is TRBV7-9 and J usage is TRBJ1-1, with 9 bases lining up with TRBD1. The DNA of the CDR3 is TGTGCCAGCGGCCCCCGGTTCCGGGACAGGGCTCAGAGGGGCACTGAAGCTTTCTTT. Amino acid sequence: CASGPRFRDRAQRGTEAFF.